This TCR beta chain was sequenced for a study of T-cell reconstitution after alpha-beta-depleted transplantation in children. Unique molecular identifiers tagged the TCRbeta library. TCRdb reprocessed the PCR reads via MiXCR and lists one record per CDR3 protein. In the table there are 450,000 to 600,000 distinct CDR3 sequences, around 16% of which are singletons. V was pared by 6 bases and J by 6 bases, with 9 bases between. This CDR3 region has 12 residues. This clonotype was obtained from a human donor who donated a stem cell graft to a child with acute lymphoblastic leukemia. The sample in question was PBMCs from the stem cell graft donor, obtained from the stem cell graft. The chain employs TRBV12-3 or TRBV12-4 and TRBJ2-1, with D possibly matching TRBD2 (5 bases). The CDR3 loop reads CASRPAGNEQFF. Here the CDR3 DNA reads TGTGCCAGCAGACCCGCGGGCAATGAGCAGTTCTTC.